These 15 T cell receptor beta chains share one sample of origin, sequenced in a study of cytomegalovirus exposure and HLA in healthy donors. Amplification used 60 Vbeta primers and 13 Jbeta primers. Clones were read by immunoSEQ multiplex PCR, and TCRdb kept only the in-frame ones, dropping some. The data show some 150,000 clones, around 80% seen once. Sequenced material: PBMCs. The receptors here all came from a man in his thirties or forties in good health and CMV-seronegative.

This clone has only a few counts. This sequence joins TRBV5-1 and TRBJ1-1; tentatively, D is TRBD1 (5 bases). This CDR3 region has 14 residues. The germline V gene has CDR1 SGHRS and CDR2 YFSETQ. Trimming took off 4 bases at V and 10 bases at J, with 20 bases between the two ends. Here the CDR3 DNA reads TGCGCCAGCAGCCCGGGCCAGGGTTCCGACGTAGCTTTCTTT. Translated, it gives CASSPGQGSDVAFF.

This rearrangement joins TRBV11-3 to TRBJ1-2; 9 bases agree with TRBD1. J gave up 4 bases and V 5 bases, and 5 bases lay outside the gene matches. CDR3 size: 14 residues. Per germline, CDR1 SGHNT and CDR2 YENEEA. Written as DNA, the CDR3 is TGTGCCAGCAGCGTTCAACAGGGGGCCTATGGCTACACCTTC. Protein sequence: CASSVQQGAYGYTF.

V and J are TRBV18 and TRBJ2-3; 7 nucleotides line up with TRBD2. The CDR3 runs to 18 residues. With 3 bases clipped from V and 0 bases from J, the junction kept 12 bases outside the gene matches. The germline CDR1 and CDR2 sequences are KGHSH and LQKENI. The CDR3 DNA reads as TGTGCCAGCTCACCGATCAGCGGGGCCATTCGGAGCACAGATACGCAGTATTTT. Translating gives CASSPISGAIRSTDTQYF.

The CDR3 sequence: CASSFSGRALVYEQYF. In DNA, the CDR3 is TGTGCCAGCAGTTTCAGCGGGAGGGCCCTCGTATACGAGCAGTACTTC. The J gene is TRBJ2-7, the V gene TRBV6-5; 10 nucleotides line up with TRBD2. The CDR3 contains 16 residues. J was trimmed by 4 bases and V by 4 bases; bases with no gene match: 10. Germline CDR1 MNHEY, CDR2 SVGAGI.

This chain joins TRBV30 and TRBJ2-7, with TRBD2 identical over 8 bases. Germline-derived CDR1 and CDR2 are GTSNPN and SVGIG (reference sequence). J gave up 5 bases and V 1 base, and 7 bases lay outside the gene matches. The length of the CDR3 is 14 residues. For the CDR3, the DNA is TGTGCCTGGAGTGGCAAGCGGGAGACGGACGAGCAGTACTTC. It codes for CAWSGKRETDEQYF.

The CDR3 DNA reads as TGCGCCAGCAGCCAAGAGAGGAGCCGTGGCTACACCTTC. This codes for CASSQERSRGYTF. The chain recombines TRBV4-1 with TRBJ1-2; D uncertain. The CDR3 runs 13 residues. Germline values: CDR1 MGHRA, CDR2 YSYEKL. V shed 0 bases and J shed 7 bases, with 9 bases lying between them.

This sequence joins TRBV25-1 and TRBJ1-1; a possible D gene is TRBD1 (6 bases). V was trimmed by 3 bases and J by 8 bases, leaving 16 bases between them. Germline V lookup: CDR1 MGHDK, CDR2 SYGVNS. This CDR3 is 14 amino acids long. CDR3 DNA: TGTGCCAGCAGTGATTCACAGGGCCTACTGGAAGCTTTCTTT. It is translated as CASSDSQGLLEAFF.

The V call is TRBV7-9, the J call TRBJ2-7; 8 nucleotides agree with TRBD1. Germline assignment: CDR1 SEHNR and CDR2 FQNEAQ (reference sequence). The CDR3 runs to 19 residues. The ends lost 4 bases at V and 1 base at J; junction bases unmatched: 18. The CDR3 loop reads CASSSGLQGRQGRSYEQYF. The CDR3 DNA reads as TGTGCCAGCAGCTCGGGTCTACAGGGGAGACAGGGGAGGTCCTACGAGCAGTACTTC.

The chain recombines TRBV18 with TRBJ1-1; D might be TRBD1 (5 bases). CDR1 KGHSH and CDR2 LQKENI come from the germline V gene. V dropped 1 base and J dropped 1 base, with 10 bases sitting between them. This CDR3 is built from 15 residues. CDR3 DNA: TGTGCCAGCTCACCACTGTCCGGACAGAACACTGAAGCTTTCTTT. This codes for CASSPLSGQNTEAFF.

The chain uses TRBV6-5 and TRBJ2-7; possible D gene TRBD1, 5 bases. V lost 2 bases to trimming and J lost 3 bases, with 14 bases between them. Germline CDR1 reads MNHEY; CDR2 reads SVGAGI. The CDR3 sequence is 15 residues long. CDR3 coding DNA: TGTGCCAGCAGTTACCGCGACAGAAGTGGCTACGAGCAGTACTTC. It specifies CASSYRDRSGYEQYF.

The chain employs TRBV5-1 and TRBJ2-2, with D possibly matching TRBD2 (5 bases). The CDR3 totals 15 residues. The germline V gene has CDR1 SGHRS and CDR2 YFSETQ. Deletions cut 0 bases from V and 3 bases from J, with 9 bases between. The chain's CDR3 is CASSLEGADTGELFF. CDR3 in DNA: TGCGCCAGCAGCTTGGAGGGAGCGGACACCGGGGAGCTGTTTTTT.

The V and J genes are TRBV7-9 and TRBJ2-1; weak D call: TRBD2 (6 bases). The V gene's germline CDR1 is SEHNR and CDR2 FQNEAQ (reference sequence). The CDR3 totals 19 residues. V lost 5 bases and J 4 bases, leaving 27 bases between the germline ends. CDR3 in DNA: TGTGCCAGCAGCCCCGGGACTGGAGTACAATATTCACCTTACAATGAGCAGTTCTTC. This gives the protein CASSPGTGVQYSPYNEQFF.

The chain carries TRBV28 and TRBJ1-1, with D tentatively TRBD1 (6 bases). This CDR3 is built from 16 residues. Trimming stripped 2 bases from V and 0 bases from J, with 13 bases between. Germline CDR1 is MDHEN and CDR2 is SYDVKM. The DNA for the CDR3 is TGTGCCAGCAGTTTAGGGGACATAGTTATGAACACTGAAGCTTTCTTT. Amino acid sequence: CASSLGDIVMNTEAFF. The full variable domain, its missing parts supplied by reference TRBV28 and TRBJ1-1, is DVKVTQSSRYLVKRTGEKVFLECVQDMDHENMFWYRQDPGLGLRLIYFSYDVKMKEKGDIPEGYSVSREKKERFSLILESASTNQTSMYLCASSLGDIVMNTEAFFGQGTRLTVV.

The J gene is TRBJ2-1, the V gene TRBV7-9; TRBD1 might be the D (5 bases). This CDR3 region has 13 residues. V lost 5 bases to trimming and J lost 6 bases, with 11 bases between them. The germline CDR1 and CDR2 sequences are SEHNR and FQNEAQ (reference sequence). DNA for the CDR3: TGTGCCAGCAGCCAACAGGTTTCCAATGAGCAGTTCTTC. It yields the protein CASSQQVSNEQFF.

The chain uses TRBV6-6 and TRBJ1-3; the match to TRBD1 covers 9 bases. The junction had 9 bases not matched to a gene; V was cut back by 7 bases and J by 8 bases. The CDR3 is made up of 14 amino acids. Germline loops: CDR1 MNHNY, CDR2 SVGAGI (reference sequence). CDR3 loop: CASTTDRGFDTIYF. The DNA of the CDR3 is TGTGCCAGCACTACGGACAGGGGTTTTGACACCATATATTTT.